This T cell receptor beta chain emerged from a study of early stage breast cancer tumors. Study overall: Samples were sequenced at around 10-fold average coverage. Whole-study results and caveats: Tumors had approximately 2.5-fold higher T cell density than normal breast.

Note on this clone: Antigen unknown.

Method: immunoSEQ multiplex PCR; TCRdb's copy keeps in-frame clones and lacks some. Here the sample spans roughly 10,000 clones, about 80% being singletons. The ends lost 4 bases at V and 4 bases at J; junction bases unmatched: 11. CDR1 is WSHSY and CDR2 is SAAADI in the germline V gene. This CDR3 is built from 16 residues. V is TRBV10-2 and J is TRBJ2-3; 7 nucleotides match TRBD1. The sequence derives from a person between 70 and 80 years old with breast cancer. Sequencing was carried out using breast tumor tissue. The DNA of the CDR3 is TGCGCCAGCAGTGTGTGGAACCGGGACAGCCCAGATACGCAGTATTTT. Residues: CASSVWNRDSPDTQYF.